This T cell receptor (beta chain) was sequenced in a study of tumor-infiltrating lymphocytes in primary liver carcinoma. Study outcomes and limitations: Present in all five tumor regions were only about 7-25% of the top clones. Between tumor regions, pairs overlapped more than tumor-adjacent and tumor-blood pairs did.

Co-extracting RNA and DNA was done with roughly 17-34 mg of unsorted bulk tissue as input. About this clonotype itself: Its matching antigen is unknown.

The length of the CDR3 is 16 residues. V trimming: 4 bases; J trimming: 0 bases; junction bases outside the gene matches: 7. Germline V CDR1 and CDR2: LGHNA, YNFKEQ. A constant-region primer served to make TCR beta cDNA from about 530 ng total RNA. Modified slightly, ARM-PCR produced TCR beta libraries over three nested multiplex PCR rounds. TRBV1-TRBV30 forward primers and a C-beta reverse primer were used in the first two PCR rounds, which each ran for nine to ten cycles. In TCRdb, the multiplex PCR reads were re-called with MiXCR into one record per CDR3 protein. The profile shows more than 95,000 distinct CDR3 sequences, 55% to 75% of them singletons.

This clonotype was obtained from a woman aged 55-69 years with primary liver carcinoma and hepatitis B virus infection. Material: liver tumor tissue from sampling region 3. The subset here: tumor region T3, left-lateral pole. The rearrangement uses TRBV4-2 and TRBJ2-5; 8 bases align to TRBD2. The CDR3 loop is CASSRSGREDQETQYF. CDR3 sequence (DNA): TGTGCCAGCAGCCGGTCGGGGCGGGAGGACCAAGAGACCCAGTACTTC.